Sequencing of this T cell receptor beta chain was carried out in a study of early T cells in non-severe SARS-CoV-2 infection. Per the germline V gene, CDR1 is MNHEY and CDR2 is SVGAGI. The CDR3 is made up of 17 amino acids. TCRdb re-called the 5' RACE reads through MiXCR, storing one row per CDR3 protein. The table records 80,000 to 100,000 distinct CDR3 sequences, 11% of them present only once. Notes on this clonotype: The junction departs from the called germline gene at one end, perhaps through a read error.

The receptor was isolated from an adult who was a healthcare worker with PCR-confirmed SARS-CoV-2 infection or an uninfected control (not recorded which). The sequences come from whole blood, collected at baseline. The rearrangement links TRBV6-5 to TRBJ2-1; 9 bases line up with TRBD2. DNA of the CDR3: TGTGCCACCAGTTACTCCCTAGCGGGATTTTCCTACAATGAGCAGTTCTTC. Protein: CATSYSLAGFSYNEQFF.